The 15 T cell receptor beta chains in this list originate from one sample, sequenced in a study of control samples from healthy donors and cancer patients. Libraries were prepared by immunoSEQ multiplex PCR; TCRdb keeps only in-frame clonotypes and omits some of them. The repertoire holds approximately 79,000 clones, with 89% as singletons. Sample: blood. Source of these receptors: a man aged 50 to 60 in good health.

The chain employs TRBV7-3 and TRBJ2-2; 9 bases are shared with TRBD1. Per germline, CDR1 SGHTA and CDR2 FQGTGA. Trimming took 3 bases from V and 5 from J; bases not matched to a gene: 4. The CDR3 spans 15 residues. CDR3 nucleotides: TGTGCCAGCAGCTTGGGACAGGGCCTGACCGGGGAGCTGTTTTTT. Its protein is CASSLGQGLTGELFF. The full variable domain, with the rest looked up from reference TRBV7-3 and TRBJ2-2, is GAGVSQTPSNKVTEKGKYVELRCDPISGHTALYWYRQSLGQGPEFLIYFQGTGAADDSGLPNDRFFAVRPEGSVSTLKIQRTERGDSAVYLCASSLGQGLTGELFFGEGSRLTVL.

This clone was counted between two and nine times. V gene TRBV6-6 combines with J gene TRBJ2-5; perhaps TRBD2 as D (6 bases). In germline, CDR1 is MNHNY, CDR2 SVGAGI (reference sequence). The CDR3 covers 15 residues. V dropped 6 bases and J dropped 2 bases, with 16 bases sitting between them. The CDR3 bases are TGTGCCAGCAGCCCCGGCACACTAGCACAAGAGACCCAGTACTTC. Translating it yields CASSPGTLAQETQYF.

This clone was seen a few times. The chain uses TRBV5-1 and TRBJ2-2, with D maybe TRBD1 (5 bases). The V end was cut by 0 bases, the J end by 0 bases, with 9 bases between. CDR1 SGHRS and CDR2 YFSETQ come from the germline V gene. The CDR3 spans 16 residues. The chain's CDR3 is CASSLASGSNTGELFF. The CDR3, as DNA: TGCGCCAGCAGCTTGGCCTCAGGGTCGAACACCGGGGAGCTGTTTTTT.

To note about this clone: The junction differs from germline at one of its ends, possibly a read error. The chain employs TRBV2 and TRBJ1-5, with D hard to call. This CDR3 has 14 residues. Germline CDR1 SNHLY, CDR2 FYNNEI. This CDR3 is CVSSVRRINQPQHF. DNA of the CDR3: TGTGTCAGCAGTGTTAGGCGGATCAATCAGCCCCAGCATTTT.

The chain couples TRBV12-5 to TRBJ1-1; 7 positions match TRBD1. Germline-derived CDR1 and CDR2 are LGHNT and FRNRAP. V shed 0 bases, J shed 1 base, and the junction held 11 bases outside the gene matches. CDR3 size: 18 residues. In DNA, the CDR3 is TGTGCTAGTGGTTTGGTCGTAAGAGCGGGACAGCCGAACACTGAAGCTTTCTTT. Translated, it gives CASGLVVRAGQPNTEAFF.

This sequence joins TRBV2 and TRBJ1-3; D remains ambiguous. This CDR3 has 13 amino acids. V lost 6 bases, J lost 0 bases, and 6 bases lay in between. Germline assignment: CDR1 SNHLY and CDR2 FYNNEI. CDR3: CASSQGSGNTIYF. The CDR3 DNA follows: TGTGCCAGCAGCCAAGGCTCTGGAAACACCATATATTTT.

Here the CDR3 reads CAWSSGGYEQYF. CDR3 DNA sequence: TGTGCCTGGTCTAGCGGGGGCTACGAGCAGTACTTC. The chain carries TRBV30 and TRBJ2-7; 10 bases agree with TRBD2. CDR1 GTSNPN and CDR2 SVGIG come from the germline V gene (reference sequence). This CDR3 contains 12 residues. J was trimmed by 3 bases and V by 5 bases; bases with no gene match: 1.

In DNA, the CDR3 is TGTGCCAGCAGCCCCCTAACGTTTGGGACCCAGTACTTC. Translating it yields CASSPLTFGTQYF. The chain joins TRBV3-1 (or the pseudogene TRBV3-2) to TRBJ2-5; D gene ambiguous. V was shortened by 4 bases and J by 7 bases, with 13 bases between the two germline ends. The CDR3 sequence is 13 residues long. The germline V gene has CDR1 LGHDT and CDR2 YNNKEL (reference sequence).

This chain links TRBV3-1 (or the pseudogene TRBV3-2) with TRBJ2-3; 8 bases are a match to TRBD2. V was pared by 5 bases and J by 2 bases, with 3 bases of the junction left unmatched. In germline, CDR1 is LGHDT, CDR2 YNNKEL (reference sequence). The CDR3 contains 14 residues. The CDR3 bases are TGTGCCAGCAGCGTGACTAGCGCCACAGATACGCAGTATTTT. Its translation: CASSVTSATDTQYF.

The chain joins TRBV3-1 (or the pseudogene TRBV3-2) to TRBJ1-3; a weak D match, TRBD1 (5 bases). Germline CDR1 and CDR2: LGHDT and YNNKEL (reference sequence). The V and J ends lost 0 bases and 4 bases respectively, with 13 bases between them. The CDR3 consists of 16 residues. Here the CDR3 DNA reads TGTGCCAGCAGCCAAGAAGGGCAGGGTGGCGGAAACACCATATATTTT. This encodes CASSQEGQGGGNTIYF.

This chain uses TRBV4-1 with TRBJ2-3; D perhaps matches TRBD2 (6 bases). Germline V gives CDR1 MGHRA, CDR2 YSYEKL. This CDR3 spans 16 amino acids. Trimming removed 0 bases at V and 3 bases at J, with 13 bases between. CDR3 sequence reads: CASSQDGTGSTDTQYF. CDR3 nucleotides: TGCGCCAGCAGCCAAGATGGGACTGGATCGACAGATACGCAGTATTTT.

V is TRBV6-2 or TRBV6-3 and J is TRBJ1-5; TRBD1 matches 11 bases. Losses at the gene ends were 5 bases for V and 2 bases for J; bases not matched to a gene: 2. The CDR3 is made up of 15 amino acids. Germline V lookup: CDR1 MNHEY, CDR2 SVGEGT. The DNA of the CDR3 is TGTGCCAGCAGTAGGGGACAGGGGGGCAATCAGCCCCAGCATTTT. It is translated as CASSRGQGGNQPQHF.

J is TRBJ1-3 and V is TRBV30; D might be TRBD1 (6 bases). The CDR3 loop spans 15 amino acids. Germline CDR1 reads GTSNPN; CDR2 reads SVGIG (reference sequence). Trimming cost V 2 bases and J 2 bases, with 13 bases left between them. DNA for the CDR3: TGTGCCTGGAGTACGGGACAATACACTGGAAACACCATATATTTT. Translation: CAWSTGQYTGNTIYF.

In this sample, this clone is large. DNA for the CDR3: TGTGCCAGCAGTGATAGGATGGACTACGAGCAGTACTTC. This translates into CASSDRMDYEQYF. This chain connects TRBV2 to TRBJ2-7; D is unclear. Germline CDR1 is SNHLY and CDR2 is FYNNEI. This CDR3 has 13 residues. Trimming cost V 3 bases and J 3 bases, with 9 bases left between them. The whole variable domain, filled in from reference TRBV2 and TRBJ2-7, reads EPEVTQTPSHQVTQMGQEVILRCVPISNHLYFYWYRQILGQKVEFLVSFYNNEISEKSEIFDDQFSVERPDGSNFTLKIRSTKLEDSAMYFCASSDRMDYEQYFGPGTRLTVT.

Notes on this clone: Its ends do not fully match the called genes, so a read error is possible. Within the sample, other DNA sequences also encode this same CDR3. The chain is built from TRBV3-1 (or the pseudogene TRBV3-2) and TRBJ1-2; D perhaps matches TRBD1 (5 bases). The germline CDR1 and CDR2 sequences are LGHDT and YNNKEL (reference sequence). The CDR3 runs to 16 residues. Here the CDR3 DNA reads TGTGCCAGCAGCCCCACCCGGAAAGGGGTTAACTATGGCTACACTTTC. Translation gives CASSPTRKGVNYGYTF.